This entry describes one T cell receptor (beta chain). Its antigen is unknown. This CDR3 contains 14 residues. The trim removed 4 bases at V and 4 bases at J, leaving 4 bases unmatched. In germline, CDR1 is SNHLY, CDR2 FYNNEI. The assay was immunoSEQ multiplex PCR, and TCRdb's table has in-frame clones only and misses some. The sample contains more than 250,000 clones, 87% of which appear only once. The source of the sample is a study of cytomegalovirus exposure and HLA in healthy donors. Overall study results and limits: Most TCR sequences proved rare, with some public TCRs found in many donors. Cytomegalovirus status, reportedly, was diagnosed with high specificity and sensitivity by the classifier.

Material: PBMCs. This chain joins TRBV2 and TRBJ1-1, with TRBD1 matching over 9 bases. This clonotype was sampled from a woman aged 25 to 39 in good health and CMV-seropositive. The CDR3 spells CASSVHRGLTEAFF. CDR3 DNA: TGTGCCAGCAGTGTCCACAGGGGGCTCACTGAAGCTTTCTTT.